A single sample is the source of the 23 T cell receptor beta chains below, sequenced in a study of T cell repertoires in cytomegalovirus infection (dated by TCRdb to between 2018 and 2021). Sequencing was performed on an Illumina HiSeq 1500. The public reads were reanalyzed by TCRdb: fastp trimming at Q25, MiXCR alignment, in-frame beta chains only. Each entry is one CDR3 protein sequence, shown with its most common DNA and genes. The sample table holds fewer than 350,000 distinct CDR3 sequences, of which roughly 17% were seen once. The ten biggest clones cover around 12% of the sample. Sequenced material: PBMCs. The receptors come from a human donor in good health (CMV status not recorded). Some clones in this sample may be carry-over from other donors' samples.

Only a few counts were recorded for this clonotype. The chain recombines TRBV2 with TRBJ1-1; the match to TRBD1 covers 7 bases. Germline trimming cut 1 base from V and 4 bases from J; bases unmatched to any gene: 0. Germline V CDR1 and CDR2: SNHLY, FYNNEI. CDR3 size: 13 residues. The CDR3 bases are TGTGCCAGCAGTGAAGACAGGGGCACTGAAGCTTTCTTT. Translating it yields CASSEDRGTEAFF.

This clonotype was recorded a few times. CDR3 region: CASNPPGARTGIMATNEKLFF. In DNA form, the CDR3 reads TGTGCCAGCAACCCTCCAGGGGCCCGGACAGGGATTATGGCAACTAATGAAAAACTGTTTTTT. This sequence joins TRBV7-6 and TRBJ1-4; 8 nucleotides align to TRBD1. The CDR3 sequence is 21 residues long. Germline V gene data show CDR1 as SGHVS and CDR2 as FNYEAQ. The V gene end was trimmed by 7 bases and the J gene end by 0 bases; junction bases not matched to a gene: 22.

This clonotype was observed at least ten times. This rearrangement joins TRBV7-2 to TRBJ2-2, with 9 bases matching TRBD1. The length of the CDR3 is 17 residues. CDR1 SGHTA and CDR2 FQGNSA come from the germline V gene. V dropped 5 bases and J dropped 4; count of bases not matched to a gene: 11. Here the CDR3 DNA reads TGTGCCAGCAGCCCAGGGGGGGGACAGGGAGTCACCGGGGAGCTGTTTTTT. This translates into CASSPGGGQGVTGELFF.

There are a few counts of this clonotype. CDR3 sequence: CATSRDPAGSQPQHF. CDR3 nucleotides: TGTGCCACCAGCAGAGATCCGGCAGGGAGTCAGCCCCAGCATTTT. The chain links TRBV15 to TRBJ1-5; a weak D match, TRBD1 (5 bases). Germline CDR1 and CDR2: LNHNV and YYDKDF (reference sequence). Trimming took 0 bases from V and 6 from J, leaving 12 bases between them. The CDR3 runs to 15 residues.

This clonotype was detected only a few times. V gene TRBV5-5 combines with J gene TRBJ2-7; D call uncertain. This CDR3 comprises 15 residues. Trimming took 0 bases from V and 0 from J, leaving 10 bases between them. Looked up from germline, CDR1 is SGHKS and CDR2 is YYEKEE (reference sequence). DNA of the CDR3: TGTGCCAGCAGCTTGGTCGGAGTACCCTCCTACGAGCAGTACTTC. Amino acids: CASSLVGVPSYEQYF.

The CDR3 DNA follows: TGTGCCAGCTCATCAGAGGATAGCAATCAGCCCCAGCATTTT. Its translation: CASSSEDSNQPQHF. The rearrangement joins TRBV18 to TRBJ1-5; D not certain. Per the germline V gene, CDR1 is KGHSH and CDR2 is LQKENI. Trimming took 5 bases from V and 0 from J, leaving 8 bases between them. CDR3 size: 14 residues.

This chain connects TRBV6-8 to TRBJ1-2; 8 bases line up with TRBD1. Germline V lookup: CDR1 MNHGY, CDR2 SAAAGT. V was pared by 0 bases and J by 5 bases, with 8 bases of the junction left unmatched. The CDR3 totals 16 residues. The CDR3 coding sequence is TGTGCCAGCAGTTACTCGTCGTCAGGGGGCGGGTATGGCTACACCTTC. It specifies CASSYSSSGGGYGYTF.

The genes are TRBV20-1 and TRBJ2-5; 11 positions agree with TRBD2. V was clipped by 6 bases and J by 2 bases; unmatched bases: 5. CDR3 length: 14 amino acids. From germline, CDR1 is DFQATT and CDR2 SNEGSKA (reference sequence). The CDR3 region is CSARGLAAQETQYF. CDR3 DNA sequence: TGCAGTGCCCGGGGACTAGCGGCACAAGAGACCCAGTACTTC.

This clonotype occurred many times. The rearrangement joins TRBV12-5 to TRBJ2-2; D unclear. Germline V lookup: CDR1 LGHNT, CDR2 FRNRAP. Trimming removed 6 bases from V and 6 bases from J, with 8 bases in between. The CDR3 length is 12 residues. The CDR3 DNA follows: TGTGCTAGTGGAGGGTATGCCGGGGAGCTGTTTTTT. Amino acid sequence: CASGGYAGELFF.

The chain has TRBV2 and TRBJ1-1; TRBD1 might be the D (5 bases). Per germline, CDR1 SNHLY and CDR2 FYNNEI. Trimming cost V 4 bases and J 10 bases, with 13 bases left between them. CDR3 size: 12 residues. The CDR3 region is CASSVEGHGAFF. As DNA, the CDR3 is TGTGCCAGCAGTGTGGAGGGGCATGGAGCTTTCTTT.

At least ten counts were recorded for this clonotype. CDR3: CASSQEKTGGNYGYTF. DNA of the CDR3: TGCGCCAGCAGCCAAGAAAAGACAGGGGGGAACTATGGCTACACCTTC. The V call is TRBV4-3, the J call TRBJ1-2, with 9 bases fitting TRBD1. The CDR3 covers 16 residues. Germline V lookup: CDR1 LGHNA, CDR2 YSLEER. V was clipped by 0 bases and J by 2 bases; unmatched bases: 4.

In its sample, this clonotype was seen a few times. This rearrangement joins TRBV4-2 to TRBJ1-4; the D gene is possibly TRBD1 (5 bases). This CDR3 contains 16 residues. The V end lost 0 bases, the J end lost 6 bases, and 14 bases lay between the germline ends. Germline V CDR1 and CDR2: LGHNA, YNFKEQ. The CDR3 protein is CASSQDSAGGDEKLFF. The CDR3 region has the DNA TGTGCCAGCAGCCAAGATTCGGCGGGAGGGGATGAAAAACTGTTTTTT.

This clonotype has only a few counts. This rearrangement joins TRBV28 to TRBJ2-4; TRBD1 matches 8 bases. Trimming removed 3 bases from V and 2 bases from J; junction bases left unmatched: 12. The length of the CDR3 is 18 residues. Germline V gene data show CDR1 as MDHEN and CDR2 as SYDVKM. The CDR3 spells CASSFPRTGSWTKNIQYF. CDR3 in DNA: TGTGCCAGCAGTTTTCCTCGGACAGGGTCATGGACCAAAAACATTCAGTACTTC.

This clonotype appeared many times. The V gene is TRBV12-3 or TRBV12-4, the J gene TRBJ1-2; TRBD1 matches at 9 bases. The CDR3 has 14 residues. J was trimmed by 5 bases and V by 5 bases; bases with no gene match: 6. The CDR3 bases are TGTGCCAGCAGTCCCGGGGACAGGGATTATGGCTACACCTTC. Translation: CASSPGDRDYGYTF.

The chain employs TRBV27 and TRBJ1-2, with 7 bases lining up with TRBD1. The CDR3 is made up of 15 amino acids. From germline, CDR1 is MNHEY and CDR2 SMNVEV (reference sequence). Germline trimming cut 8 bases from V and 4 bases from J; bases unmatched to any gene: 13. This CDR3 reads CASAPTSTGTYGYTF. DNA of the CDR3: TGTGCCAGCGCTCCCACCTCGACAGGGACCTATGGCTACACCTTC.

Ten or more counts support this clonotype. The chain couples TRBV28 to TRBJ2-7, with 8 bases aligning to TRBD1. This CDR3 contains 14 residues. CDR1 is MDHEN, CDR2 SYDVKM, per germline. Trimming cost V 9 bases and J 0 bases; bases outside gene matches: 7. The CDR3: CASWTGRDSYEQYF. CDR3 bases: TGTGCCAGTTGGACAGGGCGAGACTCCTACGAGCAGTACTTC.

This clonotype came up many times. The rearrangement uses TRBV7-2 and TRBJ1-2; D possibly corresponds to TRBD1 (5 bases). Germline assignment: CDR1 SGHTA and CDR2 FQGNSA. CDR3 length: 15 residues. The V gene lost 3 bases and the J gene lost 6 bases, with 17 bases spanning the gap. The CDR3 DNA is TGTGCCAGCAGCTTCTCCCCGGGACTCTCCAATGGCTACACCTTC. Encoded protein: CASSFSPGLSNGYTF.

The gene calls are TRBV20-1 and TRBJ2-5; D unresolved. V was shortened by 0 bases and J by 0 bases, with 8 bases between the two germline ends. Germline CDR1 and CDR2: DFQATT and SNEGSKA (reference sequence). The CDR3 loop spans 14 amino acids. This chain's CDR3 is CSARDRVYQETQYF. The CDR3 nucleotides are TGCAGTGCTAGAGACCGGGTGTACCAAGAGACCCAGTACTTC.

The CDR3 reads CASKGPRPTEAFF. CDR3 DNA: TGTGCCAGCAAAGGGCCGAGACCCACTGAAGCTTTCTTT. This chain connects TRBV5-4 to TRBJ1-1; D not certain. Germline loops: CDR1 SGHNT, CDR2 YYREEE (reference sequence). This CDR3 region has 13 residues. V lost 6 bases to trimming and J lost 4 bases, with 13 bases between them. Based on the CDR3 plus reference TRBV5-4 and TRBJ1-1, the full variable domain is ETGVTQSPTHLIKTRGQQVTLRCSSQSGHNTVSWYQQALGQGPQFIFQYYREEENGRGNFPPRFSGLQFPNYSSELNVNALELDDSALYLCASKGPRPTEAFFGQGTRLTVV.

This clonotype was observed many times. V and J are TRBV7-2 and TRBJ1-2, with D perhaps matching TRBD1 (5 bases). V dropped 1 base and J dropped 7 bases, with 13 bases sitting between them. Germline assignment: CDR1 SGHTA and CDR2 FQGNSA. The CDR3 has 14 amino acids. The CDR3 DNA reads as TGTGCCAGCAGCTTAGACGGGCAGGGTGTTGGCTACACCTTC. It yields the protein CASSLDGQGVGYTF.

The chain has TRBV3-1 and TRBJ2-1; tentative D call: TRBD2 (5 bases). Germline lookup yields CDR1 LGHDT and CDR2 YNNKEL (reference sequence). V was clipped by 4 bases and J by 6 bases, with 10 bases between them. The CDR3 loop spans 13 amino acids. The CDR3 DNA is TGTGCCAGCAGCCCGCCTGGACTCAATGAGCAGTTCTTC. The encoded protein is CASSPPGLNEQFF.

This clonotype was detected a few times. This chain links TRBV13 with TRBJ2-5; a weak D match, TRBD1 (6 bases). CDR3 length equals 16 residues. Germline assignment: CDR1 PRHDT and CDR2 FYEKMQ (reference sequence). Trimming removed 5 bases from V and 2 bases from J, with 18 bases in between. The CDR3 nucleotides read TGTGCCAGCAGCCCTTCAGTAACAGGGAAACAAGAGACCCAGTACTTC. It encodes CASSPSVTGKQETQYF.

In its sample, this clonotype was seen many times. V gene TRBV10-3 combines with J gene TRBJ1-5; D unresolved. This CDR3 contains 16 residues. CDR1 is ENHRY and CDR2 is SYGVKD in the germline V gene. V was pared by 0 bases and J by 1 base, with 10 bases between. Here the CDR3 reads CAISESGRGSNQPQHF. The CDR3 coding sequence is TGTGCCATCAGTGAGTCGGGAAGAGGGAGCAATCAGCCCCAGCATTTT.